One sample yielded the 12 T cell receptor beta chains listed below, sequenced in a study of blood T cell repertoires in COVID-19. Sequenced by immunoSEQ multiplex PCR; TCRdb stores in-frame clones only, minus some. The sample records 51,000 or so clones, approximately 85% being singletons. Sequencing was done on a sample of peripheral blood. The receptors shown here come from an elderly woman with COVID-19, enrolled during active disease.

This chain links TRBV19 with TRBJ1-2; TRBD1 is a possible D gene (6 bases). Germline-derived CDR1 and CDR2 are LNHDA and SQIVND (reference sequence). V gave up 1 base and J gave up 2 bases, with 20 bases separating them. This CDR3 has 18 residues. The CDR3 region is CASSIGFYGGQLNYGYTF. The CDR3 bases are TGTGCCAGTAGTATAGGGTTTTATGGGGGACAACTAAACTATGGCTACACCTTC.

This clone was observed a handful of times. The chain carries TRBV4-1 and TRBJ2-1; TRBD2 aligns across 7 bases. The germline CDR1 and CDR2 sequences are MGHRA and YSYEKL. The CDR3 is 17 residues long. The V segment lost 1 base and the J segment 3 bases; nucleotides outside the gene matches: 9. This chain's CDR3 is CASSQGGMKRDYNEQFF. The CDR3 region has the DNA TGCGCCAGCAGCCAAGGGGGTATGAAGCGGGACTACAATGAGCAGTTCTTC.

This clone was observed once. The CDR3 DNA sequence: TGTGCCAGCAGCAGACAGGGGTCCGGAGAGACCCAGTACTTC. Its translation: CASSRQGSGETQYF. The V and J genes are TRBV5-4 and TRBJ2-5; TRBD1 matches at 8 bases. J was trimmed by 4 bases and V by 4 bases; bases with no gene match: 6. This CDR3 has 14 amino acids. Germline V CDR1 and CDR2: SGHNT, YYREEE (reference sequence).

This chain uses TRBV2 with TRBJ2-1; TRBD1 agrees at 7 bases. The V gene's germline CDR1 is SNHLY and CDR2 FYNNEI. Trimming cost V 4 bases and J 3 bases; bases outside gene matches: 6. This CDR3 has 15 residues. CDR3 sequence (DNA): TGTGCCAGCAGTGGAGAACAGGGGTACTACAATGAGCAGTTCTTC. This encodes CASSGEQGYYNEQFF.

This chain links TRBV9 with TRBJ2-1; 10 bases fit TRBD2. The CDR3 is 15 amino acids. V lost 4 bases, J lost 4 bases, and 5 bases stayed unmatched. Per the germline V gene, CDR1 is SGDLS and CDR2 is YYNGEE. The CDR3 region is CASSPSLAGYNEQFF. The DNA for the CDR3 is TGTGCCAGCAGCCCCTCACTAGCGGGGTACAATGAGCAGTTCTTC.

The chain recombines TRBV4-2 with TRBJ2-3; D is perhaps TRBD2 (5 bases). V lost 5 bases to trimming and J lost 0 bases, with 9 bases between them. CDR1 LGHNA and CDR2 YNFKEQ come from the germline V gene. The CDR3 totals 14 residues. In DNA, the CDR3 is TGTGCCAGCAGCTCCCGGACTAGCACAGATACGCAGTATTTT. Amino acid sequence: CASSSRTSTDTQYF.

The CDR3 DNA follows: TGTGCCAGCAGTTTATTCCTGGGCGCAAACTATGGCTACACCTTC. As protein: CASSLFLGANYGYTF. The gene calls are TRBV28 and TRBJ1-2; D gene ambiguous. The V end was cut by 1 base, the J end by 2 bases, with 11 bases between. CDR1 is MDHEN, CDR2 SYDVKM, per germline. This CDR3 spans 15 amino acids.

The V and J genes are TRBV4-1 and TRBJ2-1, with 8 bases fitting TRBD2. Germline CDR1 reads MGHRA; CDR2 reads YSYEKL. Trimming took 0 bases from V and 4 from J; bases not matched to a gene: 5. The CDR3 sequence is 16 residues long. The CDR3 DNA follows: TGCGCCAGCAGCCAAGATCAGGCGGGAGGTTACAATGAGCAGTTCTTC. The encoded protein is CASSQDQAGGYNEQFF.

This clone was counted once. The CDR3 coding sequence is TGTGCCAGCAGCTTAACTAGCGGGCCTTCCTACGAGCAGTACTTC. Amino acids: CASSLTSGPSYEQYF. The genes are TRBV7-3 and TRBJ2-7; TRBD2 matches at 7 bases. V shed 0 bases, J shed 1 base, and the junction held 3 bases outside the gene matches. Germline V lookup: CDR1 SGHTA, CDR2 FQGTGA. There are 15 residues in the CDR3.

This chain uses TRBV6-1 with TRBJ1-5; no clear D. Germline V gene data show CDR1 as MNHNS and CDR2 as SASEGT. This CDR3 spans 13 amino acids. V was cut by 3 bases and J by 6 bases, with 9 bases left in between. The CDR3: CASSDITVQPQHF. DNA of the CDR3: TGTGCCAGCAGTGATATCACGGTTCAGCCCCAGCATTTT.

This clone was detected only once. CDR3 in DNA: TGTGCCAGCAGTTCACAGGGCCTTAGCAATCAGCCCCAGCATTTT. Translation: CASSSQGLSNQPQHF. V and J are TRBV27 and TRBJ1-5; weak D call: TRBD1 (6 bases). Germline CDR1 and CDR2: MNHEY and SMNVEV (reference sequence). The CDR3 is 15 residues long. V was trimmed by 4 bases and J by 0 bases, leaving 10 bases between them.

The V call is TRBV5-1, the J call TRBJ2-7; possibly TRBD2 for D (6 bases). Germline V CDR1 and CDR2: SGHRS, YFSETQ. This CDR3 region has 15 residues. Deletions cut 0 bases from V and 1 base from J, with 11 bases between. CDR3 DNA sequence: TGCGCCAGCAGCTTGGAGCCGGGGACTTCCTACGAGCAGTACTTC. It is translated as CASSLEPGTSYEQYF.